A single sample is the source of the 25 T cell receptor beta chains below, sequenced in a study of Ad26.COV2.S vaccination and SARS-CoV-2 variants. Generated by immunoSEQ multiplex PCR, the TCRdb table keeps only in-frame clones and is missing some. The repertoire consists of some 390,000 clones, with approximately 91% occurring once and the leading ten covering 3.5%. Treatment of the sample: 19 received Ad26.COV2.S at low or high dose, single or two shots; about 5 received placebo; per-sample allocation not given. Specimen acquisition occurred on day 63 following the initial vaccine or placebo injection. The specimen comprised peripheral blood, sampled in a trial of Ad26.COV2.S vaccine versus placebo. The receptors come from a person between 18 and 60 years old who received the Ad26.COV2.S COVID-19 vaccine or a placebo.

V and J are TRBV5-1 and TRBJ1-5; maybe TRBD1 (6 bases). Between the trimmed V and J ends, which lost 0 bases and 4 bases, there was a span of 11 bases. CDR1 SGHRS and CDR2 YFSETQ come from the germline V gene. The CDR3 is 15 residues long. The CDR3 DNA is TGCGCCAGCAGCTTGGAAGGGGGAGAAAATCAGCCCCAGCATTTT. It encodes CASSLEGGENQPQHF.

This sequence joins TRBV7-9 and TRBJ1-2; D may be TRBD1 (5 bases). V shed 5 bases and J shed 6 bases, with 16 bases lying between them. The CDR3 sequence is 14 residues long. Germline CDR1 and CDR2: SEHNR and FQNEAQ (reference sequence). The CDR3 here is CASSTTENLNGYTF. As DNA, the CDR3 is TGTGCCAGCAGCACGACAGAAAACCTCAATGGCTACACCTTC.

This clone was detected only a few times. The V and J genes are TRBV7-8 and TRBJ1-1, with TRBD1 as a possible D gene (5 bases). Trimming pared 1 base from V and 0 bases from J, leaving 6 bases between. The V gene's germline CDR1 is SGHVS and CDR2 FQNEAQ. This CDR3 contains 14 residues. The CDR3 DNA follows: TGTGCCAGCAGCTTAGGGGGACTGAACACTGAAGCTTTCTTT. It is translated as CASSLGGLNTEAFF.

The V and J genes are TRBV5-1 and TRBJ1-6, with a weak D call TRBD1 (6 bases). This CDR3 has 14 amino acids. Trimming cost V 10 bases and J 4 bases, with 15 bases left between them. Per the germline V gene, CDR1 is SGHRS and CDR2 is YFSETQ. CDR3 sequence (DNA): TGCGCCCGGGGGGCGGGGGGGTATAATTCACCCCTCCACTTT. This codes for CARGAGGYNSPLHF.

The chain is built from TRBV4-1 and TRBJ1-4, with D tentatively TRBD1 (6 bases). This CDR3 is 15 amino acids long. V lost 7 bases and J lost 2, with 14 bases in between. Germline V gene data show CDR1 as MGHRA and CDR2 as YSYEKL. CDR3 loop: CASKGGEVTNEKLFF. CDR3 nucleotide sequence: TGCGCCAGCAAGGGGGGCGAAGTGACTAATGAAAAACTGTTTTTT.

CDR3 protein: CASQIGGLTGSGAGNTEAFF. In nucleotides, the CDR3 is TGTGCCAGTCAAATAGGGGGACTCACAGGGAGCGGTGCGGGGAACACTGAAGCTTTCTTT. J is TRBJ1-1 and V is TRBV19, with a possible D match to TRBD1 (6 bases). The germline V gene has CDR1 LNHDA and CDR2 SQIVND (reference sequence). V lost 8 bases, J lost 1 base, and 32 bases lay in between. The CDR3 is 20 residues long.

The V gene is TRBV12-3 or TRBV12-4, the J gene TRBJ2-7; the D gene is possibly TRBD2 (6 bases). The V and J ends lost 4 bases and 3 bases respectively, with 10 bases between them. CDR3 length: 13 amino acids. CDR3 sequence: CASSSWGVYEQYF. In DNA form, the CDR3 reads TGTGCCAGCAGTTCTTGGGGGGTCTACGAGCAGTACTTC.

The CDR3 here is CASSLRGGTQYF. CDR3 nucleotides: TGTGCCAGCAGCTTAAGGGGGGGTACGCAGTATTTT. The chain uses TRBV5-4 and TRBJ2-3; maybe TRBD2 (7 bases). Trimming stripped 2 bases from V and 8 bases from J, with 9 bases between. The CDR3 extends over 12 amino acids. Germline CDR1 and CDR2: SGHNT and YYREEE (reference sequence). The complete variable domain, with remaining parts taken from reference TRBV5-4 and TRBJ2-3, reads ETGVTQSPTHLIKTRGQQVTLRCSSQSGHNTVSWYQQALGQGPQFIFQYYREEENGRGNFPPRFSGLQFPNYSSELNVNALELDDSALYLCASSLRGGTQYFGPGTRLTVL.

This clone has more than one count but fewer than ten. The chain recombines TRBV7-9 with TRBJ1-2, with D uncertain. The germline V gene encodes CDR1 SEHNR and CDR2 FQNEAQ (reference sequence). V lost 2 bases, J lost 5 bases, and 18 bases lay in between. This CDR3 has 16 residues. CDR3 region: CASSLKLDERVYGYTF. The CDR3 DNA sequence: TGTGCCAGCAGCTTAAAACTGGACGAGCGGGTTTATGGCTACACCTTC.

The chain links TRBV3-1 (or the pseudogene TRBV3-2) to TRBJ2-2; the D gene is possibly TRBD2 (5 bases). The CDR3 has 14 amino acids. V was pared by 2 bases and J by 5 bases, with 9 bases between. Germline CDR1 is LGHDT and CDR2 is YNNKEL (reference sequence). DNA for the CDR3: TGTGCCAGCAGCCAAAGCCCGGGAACCGGGGAGCTGTTTTTT. As protein: CASSQSPGTGELFF.

The V call is TRBV21-1, the J call TRBJ1-1; the listed D gene, TRBD1, was not tested against the DNA. TRBV21-1 represents a pseudogene. The CDR3 has 13 amino acids. CDR3 sequence: CASSKVTDTEAFF. The CDR3 DNA is TGTGCCAGCAGCAAAGTAACAGACACTGAAGCTTTCTTT.

V and J are TRBV18 and TRBJ1-6; D may be TRBD1 (5 bases). V lost 2 bases to trimming and J lost 7 bases, with 15 bases between them. The CDR3 is 16 residues long. Germline CDR1 reads KGHSH; CDR2 reads LQKENI. DNA for the CDR3: TGTGCCAGCTCACCATTTGGCGGGGACGGGAATTCACCCCTCCACTTT. Protein sequence: CASSPFGGDGNSPLHF.

V and J are TRBV27 and TRBJ2-3; tentatively, D is TRBD2 (7 bases). V was trimmed by 5 bases and J by 2 bases, leaving 14 bases between them. The length of the CDR3 is 15 residues. The germline V gene has CDR1 MNHEY and CDR2 SMNVEV (reference sequence). The CDR3 DNA reads TGTGCCAGCAGTCCAGGGGACTACCACACAGATACGCAGTATTTT. This translates into CASSPGDYHTDTQYF.

The chain joins TRBV5-4 to TRBJ2-5; 10 bases are a match to TRBD2. Germline V gene sequence: CDR1 SGHNT, CDR2 YYREEE (reference sequence). CDR3 length: 15 residues. V trimming: 1 base; J trimming: 2 bases; junction bases outside the gene matches: 2. The CDR3 spells CASSLQRGGQETQYF. CDR3 DNA: TGTGCCAGCAGCTTGCAGCGGGGGGGGCAAGAGACCCAGTACTTC.

V gene TRBV19 combines with J gene TRBJ1-5; D is possibly TRBD1 (5 bases). This CDR3 is 19 amino acids long. CDR1 and CDR2 from the germline V gene are LNHDA and SQIVND (reference sequence). V shed 5 bases and J shed 0 bases, with 23 bases lying between them. CDR3 nucleotides: TGTGCCAGTAGTCCCCCCCAGGGATGGTTAGGGCTTAGCAATCAGCCCCAGCATTTT. Protein product: CASSPPQGWLGLSNQPQHF. Together with reference TRBV19 and TRBJ1-5, the CDR3 gives the full variable domain: DGGITQSPKYLFRKEGQNVTLSCEQNLNHDAMYWYRQDPGQGLRLIYYSQIVNDFQKGDIAEGYSVSREKKESFPLTVTSAQKNPTAFYLCASSPPQGWLGLSNQPQHFGDGTRLSIL.

The chain recombines TRBV5-1 with TRBJ2-3; the D gene is possibly TRBD2 (5 bases). V dropped 5 bases and J dropped 0 bases, with 13 bases sitting between them. CDR3 size: 15 residues. Germline CDR1 is SGHRS and CDR2 is YFSETQ. The CDR3 coding sequence is TGCGCCAGCAGGAGCGGAGGAGAGAGCACAGATACGCAGTATTTT. This sequence encodes CASRSGGESTDTQYF.

The chain recombines TRBV4-1 with TRBJ2-7; D might be TRBD1 (6 bases). Trimming pared 2 bases from V and 1 base from J, leaving 9 bases between. This CDR3 has 14 amino acids. In germline, CDR1 is MGHRA, CDR2 YSYEKL. The CDR3 bases are TGCGCCAGCAGCCAACCGACAGGATCCTACGAGCAGTACTTC. Protein sequence: CASSQPTGSYEQYF.

V is TRBV5-1 and J is TRBJ2-2; the match to TRBD1 covers 8 bases. The CDR3 runs to 14 residues. The germline V gene encodes CDR1 SGHRS and CDR2 YFSETQ. V lost 4 bases to trimming and J lost 7 bases; unmatched junction nucleotides: 6. The CDR3 DNA is TGCGCCAGCAGCCAAGGGACAGGCGGCGGGGAGCTGTTTTTT. This sequence encodes CASSQGTGGGELFF.

This chain connects TRBV6-2 or TRBV6-3 to TRBJ1-1; D may be TRBD1 (6 bases). This CDR3 contains 18 residues. CDR1 MNHEY and CDR2 SVGEGT come from the germline V gene. The V end lost 2 bases, the J end lost 1 base, and 20 bases lay between the germline ends. CDR3 amino acids: CASSYPGRWGHQNTEAFF. The CDR3 bases are TGTGCCAGCAGTTACCCAGGGAGATGGGGACACCAGAACACTGAAGCTTTCTTT.

The V call is TRBV3-1 (or the pseudogene TRBV3-2), the J call TRBJ2-1; 7 bases line up with TRBD2. V dropped 2 bases and J dropped 7; count of bases not matched to a gene: 5. Germline CDR1 and CDR2: LGHDT and YNNKEL (reference sequence). CDR3 length equals 14 residues. In DNA form, the CDR3 reads TGTGCCAGCAGCCAAACACTAGCGAGGAATGAGCAGTTCTTC. This gives the protein CASSQTLARNEQFF.

The chain links TRBV6-5 to TRBJ1-1, with D unclear. The germline CDR1 and CDR2 sequences are MNHEY and SVGAGI. This CDR3 contains 13 residues. Trimming removed 6 bases at V and 6 bases at J, with 14 bases between. The CDR3 coding sequence is TGTGCCAGCAGGAAGGCGGGAAGCGCTGAAGCTTTCTTT. This encodes CASRKAGSAEAFF.

CDR3 sequence: CASSQEYQGLEKLFF. The DNA for the CDR3 is TGCGCCAGCAGCCAAGAATATCAGGGATTGGAAAAACTGTTTTTT. The chain joins TRBV4-3 to TRBJ1-4, with D possibly being TRBD1 (5 bases). The CDR3 is 15 residues long. CDR1 is LGHNA, CDR2 YSLEER, per germline. Trimming took 0 bases from V and 8 from J, leaving 13 bases between them.

V usage is TRBV5-6 and J usage is TRBJ2-7; TRBD2 matches at 8 bases. CDR3 length equals 16 residues. With V trimmed by 4 bases and J by 2 bases, 11 bases remained unmatched. The germline V gene encodes CDR1 SGHDT and CDR2 YYEEEE. The CDR3 protein is CASSHWPAGGPYEQYF. The DNA for the CDR3 is TGTGCCAGCAGCCACTGGCCTGCGGGGGGCCCCTACGAGCAGTACTTC.

This chain joins TRBV5-6 and TRBJ2-7; D remains ambiguous. CDR1 is SGHDT, CDR2 YYEEEE, per germline. The CDR3 sequence is 16 residues long. V dropped 6 bases and J dropped 3 bases, with 22 bases sitting between them. CDR3 DNA sequence: TGTGCCAGCAACATCGGTGGTGTCCGAGCCCTCTACGAGCAGTACTTC. This gives the protein CASNIGGVRALYEQYF.

The J gene is TRBJ2-1, the V gene TRBV19; TRBD2 matches 10 bases. Germline CDR1 and CDR2: LNHDA and SQIVND (reference sequence). V was pared by 1 base and J by 7 bases, with 7 bases of the junction left unmatched. The CDR3 contains 16 residues. CDR3 in DNA: TGTGCCAGTAGTATAGGAGGGCTAGCGGGGGTTAATGAGCAGTTCTTC. This encodes CASSIGGLAGVNEQFF.